This T cell receptor beta chain derives from a study of cytomegalovirus exposure and HLA in healthy donors. Findings and caveats of the study: The majority of TCR sequences were rare, yet some public TCRs appeared in many donors. The study designated 150 to 200 TCR beta chains cytomegalovirus-associated.

This clone showed up just once. Antigen specificity is unknown. The method was immunoSEQ multiplex PCR; TCRdb's version includes in-frame clones alone and lacks a portion of them. The sample has around 71,000 clones; about 94% are singletons. The TCR was taken from a man younger than 35 in good health and CMV-seropositive. Sequenced input: PBMCs.

The CDR3 nucleotides are TGTGCCAGCAGTTATCGACAGGGAGGAAACACTGAAGCTTTCTTT. Its protein is CASSYRQGGNTEAFF. This chain uses TRBV6-6 with TRBJ1-1, with 7 bases aligning to TRBD1. Per germline, CDR1 MNHNY and CDR2 SVGAGI (reference sequence). V lost 3 bases, J lost 2 bases, and 6 bases stayed unmatched. The CDR3 has 15 residues.